This entry lists 3 T cell receptor beta chains sequenced from one sample in a study of immune heterogeneity within non-small cell lung tumors. With 32 V and 13 J primers, multiplex PCR amplified the TCR beta CDR3. In TCRdb, the multiplex PCR reads were re-called with MiXCR into one record per CDR3 protein. This table has more than 10,000 distinct CDR3 sequences, 23% appearing once. Template input was genomic DNA from bulk tumor (about 600 ng per sample). Every primary tumor yielded several biopsies, spaced far apart, that were taken during surgery. Their non-small cell lung cancer was newly diagnosed and untreated, and the patients underwent curative surgery. Sequencing was carried out using lung tumor tissue. Every receptor here comes from a man aged 45-65 years with non-small cell lung cancer.

By share, this clonotype ranks as medium-sized. The chain employs TRBV20-1 and TRBJ1-4; D possibly corresponds to TRBD1 (6 bases). V lost 5 bases and J 7 bases, leaving 14 bases between the germline ends. The CDR3 sequence is 13 residues long. CDR1 is DFQATT, CDR2 SNEGSKA, per germline (reference sequence). The CDR3 bases are TGCAGTGCTTTACAGGGAGTACGTGAAAAACTGTTTTTT. Translating it yields CSALQGVREKLFF.

This clonotype appeared many times. The rearrangement uses TRBV6-6 and TRBJ2-1, with 7 bases identical to TRBD2. This CDR3 has 20 residues. Germline V lookup: CDR1 MNHNY, CDR2 SVGAGI (reference sequence). V shed 0 bases, J shed 0 bases, and the junction held 14 bases outside the gene matches. The CDR3 spells CASSYSYYGGEGSSYNEQFF. Written as DNA, the CDR3 is TGTGCCAGCAGTTACTCGTATTACGGTGGGGAGGGGAGCTCCTACAATGAGCAGTTCTTC.

Points on this clonotype: A read error is possible here, since a much larger clone lies one base away. The rearrangement joins TRBV19 to TRBJ2-7; TRBD1 might be the D (5 bases). The germline CDR1 and CDR2 sequences are LNHDA and SQIVND (reference sequence). CDR3 length: 16 residues. The CDR3 DNA sequence: TGTGCCAGTGGTATGGGGCCGGCAGGGTATTTCTACGAGCAGTACTTC. Amino acid sequence: CASGMGPAGYFYEQYF.